These 26 T cell receptor beta chains were all obtained from the same sample, sequenced in a study of T cells in Graves' hyperthyroidism and ophthalmopathy. The source material, RNA transcripts, was used to amplify TCR beta CDR3 regions. Initially, a first-round RT-PCR of the TCR CDR3 employed the HTBI primer set. One entry per CDR3 protein, called by TCRdb with MiXCR from the multiplex PCR reads. The data contain more than 50,000 distinct CDR3 sequences, around 50% of them singletons. Source material: blood. These receptor sequences come from a woman aged 25 to 45 with Graves' ophthalmopathy.

The chain uses TRBV19 and TRBJ1-1; D remains unclear. The CDR3 runs to 11 residues. With 11 bases removed from V and 0 bases from J, the gap between germline ends came to 7 bases. Germline assignment: CDR1 LNHDA and CDR2 SQIVND (reference sequence). CDR3 sequence (DNA): TGTGCCCCCGCGGTGAACACTGAAGCTTTCTTT. Protein: CAPAVNTEAFF. The variable domain in full, completed from reference TRBV19 and TRBJ1-1, reads DGGITQSPKYLFRKEGQNVTLSCEQNLNHDAMYWYRQDPGQGLRLIYYSQIVNDFQKGDIAEGYSVSREKKESFPLTVTSAQKNPTAFYLCAPAVNTEAFFGQGTRLTVV.

In the case of this clonotype: One junction end does not reproduce the germline sequence, and a read error may be involved. The chain is built from TRBV9 and TRBJ2-3; TRBD2 agrees at 12 bases. Germline lookup yields CDR1 SGDLS and CDR2 YYNGEE. The length of the CDR3 is 19 residues. CDR3 DNA sequence: TGTGCCAGCAGCACAGCCGTTAGACTAGCGGGAGAGTTCGCAGATACGCAGTATTTC. It translates to CASSTAVRLAGEFADTQYF.

This clonotype was counted many times. This rearrangement joins TRBV10-2 to TRBJ2-2, with D possibly matching TRBD2 (6 bases). Trimming removed 3 bases at V and 6 bases at J, with 11 bases between. The CDR3 has 14 amino acids. Germline values: CDR1 WSHSY, CDR2 SAAADI. The CDR3 nucleotides are TGCGCCAGCAGTGAATGGAGGGAGTCCGGGGAGCTGTTTTTT. The encoded protein is CASSEWRESGELFF.

Remarks on this clonotype: With a much larger clone just one base away, this may be a read error. This chain links TRBV4-1 with TRBJ2-7; 11 nucleotides agree with TRBD2. The V gene end was trimmed by 0 bases and the J gene end by 5 bases; junction bases not matched to a gene: 12. Germline V gives CDR1 MGHRA, CDR2 YSYEKL. The CDR3 sequence is 18 residues long. The CDR3 region is CASSQDGRTSGFYDEQYF. CDR3 in DNA: TGCGCCAGCAGCCAAGATGGGCGGACTAGCGGGTTTTATGACGAGCAGTACTTC.

The rearrangement uses TRBV9 and TRBJ1-6; D ambiguous. Germline assignment: CDR1 SGDLS and CDR2 YYNGEE. V lost 3 bases, J lost 7 bases, and 14 bases lay in between. The CDR3 length is 15 residues. The CDR3 spells CASSAWAGRNSPLHF. The CDR3 bases are TGTGCCAGCAGCGCTTGGGCGGGGAGGAATTCACCCCTCCACTTT.

This chain uses TRBV24-1 with TRBJ1-1; possible D gene TRBD1, 5 bases. The germline V gene has CDR1 KGHDR and CDR2 SFDVKD. The CDR3 is 12 amino acids. The CDR3 loop reads CARQTMNTEAFF. The CDR3 DNA sequence: TGTGCTAGACAGACGATGAACACTGAAGCTTTCTTT.

This clonotype was recorded at least ten times. A read error may produce the germline difference seen at one junction end. The chain recombines TRBV7-2 with TRBJ2-7; 9 nucleotides line up with TRBD2. This CDR3 comprises 14 residues. Germline V gene lookup returns CDR1 SGHTA and CDR2 FQGNSA. The CDR3 sequence: CASSPRSGRYEQYF. The CDR3 DNA reads as TGTGCCAGCAGCCCCCGAAGCGGGAGGTACGAGCAGTACTTT.

The V and J genes are TRBV9 and TRBJ2-3, with 13 nucleotides matching TRBD2. The germline CDR1 and CDR2 sequences are SGDLS and YYNGEE. The CDR3 loop spans 17 amino acids. With V trimmed by 5 bases and J by 2 bases, 8 bases remained unmatched. CDR3 nucleotide sequence: TGTGCCAGCAGACCTCAGGGGACTAGCGGGAACACAGATACGCAGTATTTT. This encodes CASRPQGTSGNTDTQYF.

The chain employs TRBV10-3 and TRBJ2-7; 8 bases are a match to TRBD1. The CDR3 consists of 13 residues. From germline, CDR1 is ENHRY and CDR2 SYGVKD. The ends lost 6 bases at V and 2 bases at J; junction bases unmatched: 3. CDR3 in DNA: TGTGCCATCAGACCGGGACAGGCCTACGAGCAGTACTTC. Its translation: CAIRPGQAYEQYF.

A remark on this clonotype: Its ends do not fully match the called genes, so a read error is possible. The gene calls are TRBV20-1 and TRBJ2-1; D is possibly TRBD1 or TRBD2 (5 bases each). CDR1 DFQATT and CDR2 SNEGSKA come from the germline V gene (reference sequence). This CDR3 is built from 14 residues. The CDR3, as DNA: TGCAGTGGGAGGCGTCAGGGCCTCTACAATGAGCGGTCCTTC. The encoded protein is CSGRRQGLYNERSF.

With regard to this clonotype: The junction and the germline gene differ at one end; a read error may be behind it. The chain recombines TRBV4-2 with TRBJ2-7, with 13 bases aligning to TRBD2. The CDR3 spans 17 residues. Germline assignment: CDR1 LGHNA and CDR2 YNFKEQ. The CDR3 sequence: CASSQGLTSGGDKEQYF. Written as DNA, the CDR3 is TGTGCCAGCAGTCAAGGACTTACTAGCGGGGGGGACAAGGAGCAGTACTTC.

The chain is built from TRBV20-1 and TRBJ2-3, with TRBD1 matching over 8 bases. Germline CDR1 and CDR2: DFQATT and SNEGSKA (reference sequence). This CDR3 is 14 amino acids long. Losses at the gene ends were 3 bases for V and 3 bases for J; bases not matched to a gene: 5. CDR3 in DNA: TGCAGTGCTAGGGTCCGGACAGGGACAGATACGCAGTATTTT. It is translated as CSARVRTGTDTQYF.

The count of this clonotype is one. A much larger clonotype is one base distant, so this may be a read error. The rearrangement uses TRBV7-3 and TRBJ2-2, with TRBD2 identical over 9 bases. Germline loops: CDR1 SGHTA, CDR2 FQGTGA. CDR3 length equals 17 residues. The V and J ends lost 5 bases and 5 bases, in that order; junction bases with no gene match: 12. CDR3 residues: CASSGSGAGGGTGELFF. The CDR3 coding sequence is TGTGCCAGCAGCGGGTCCGGTGCGGGAGGGGGGACCGGGGAGCTGTTTTTT.

A word on this clonotype: At one end the junction does not follow the germline gene, possibly because of a read error. CDR3 in amino acids: CASSPAGTGGVGQCF. The CDR3 nucleotides read TGTGCCAGTAGTCCCGCCGGGACAGGGGGCGTCGGGCAGTGCTTC. This chain uses TRBV19 with TRBJ2-7, with 12 bases identical to TRBD1. CDR3 length: 15 amino acids. Germline V lookup: CDR1 LNHDA, CDR2 SQIVND (reference sequence). The full variable domain, in which reference TRBV19 and TRBJ2-7 provide the parts outside the CDR3, is DGGITQSPKYLFRKEGQNVTLSCEQNLNHDAMYWYRQDPGQGLRLIYYSQIVNDFQKGDIAEGYSVSREKKESFPLTVTSAQKNPTAFYLCASSPAGTGGVGQCFGPGTRLTVT.

This clonotype showed up many times. This sequence joins TRBV6-1 and TRBJ1-5; unclear D gene. CDR3 size: 13 residues. Germline loops: CDR1 MNHNS, CDR2 SASEGT. V gave up 2 bases and J gave up 7 bases, with 9 bases separating them. CDR3 protein: CASSEFGQQPQHF. As DNA, the CDR3 is TGTGCCAGCAGTGAATTCGGGCAACAGCCCCAGCATTTT.

This clonotype was counted only a few times. The chain carries TRBV7-2 and TRBJ2-6; D is unclear. The CDR3 extends over 14 amino acids. Trimming pared 5 bases from V and 4 bases from J, leaving 9 bases between. CDR1 is SGHTA, CDR2 FQGNSA, per germline. The CDR3 sequence: CASSRVRGANVLTF. For the CDR3, the DNA is TGTGCCAGCAGCAGGGTTAGGGGGGCCAACGTCCTGACTTTC.

In regard to this clonotype: The junction departs from germline at one end; a sequencing error may be responsible. The V call is TRBV7-7, the J call TRBJ2-1; the match to TRBD2 covers 8 bases. The V gene's germline CDR1 is SSHAT and CDR2 FNYEAQ (reference sequence). CDR3 length: 14 residues. The CDR3 DNA reads as TGTGCTAGCACTATCAGCGGGAGCACGAATGAGCAGTTCTTC. It specifies CASTISGSTNEQFF.

This clonotype was counted ten times or more. The chain is built from TRBV11-2 and TRBJ1-2, with D hard to call. CDR1 is SGHAT and CDR2 is FQNNGV in the germline V gene. With 0 bases removed from V and 4 bases from J, the gap between germline ends came to 12 bases. The CDR3 loop spans 15 amino acids. The CDR3 here is CASSLESGSSYGYTF. The CDR3 nucleotides read TGTGCCAGCAGCTTAGAGTCAGGCTCATCCTATGGCTACACCTTC.

This chain uses TRBV5-1 with TRBJ2-1; D uncertain. Trimming took 5 bases from V and 5 from J, leaving 11 bases between them. Germline values: CDR1 SGHRS, CDR2 YFSETQ. The CDR3 length is 13 residues. CDR3 DNA: TGCGCCAGCAGTAACTTGACCAACAATGAGCAGTTCTTC. It translates to CASSNLTNNEQFF.

This clonotype was recorded at least ten times. V usage is TRBV28 and J usage is TRBJ2-7; D remains ambiguous. V lost 7 bases and J 2 bases, leaving 9 bases between the germline ends. Germline CDR1 MDHEN, CDR2 SYDVKM. The CDR3 extends over 12 amino acids. The CDR3 sequence is CASTGNAYEQYF. In DNA form, the CDR3 reads TGTGCCAGCACCGGAAACGCCTACGAGCAGTACTTC.

This chain uses TRBV20-1 with TRBJ2-7, with D tentatively TRBD2 (6 bases). V was shortened by 3 bases and J by 6 bases, with 15 bases between the two germline ends. The CDR3 is 13 residues long. Germline CDR1 and CDR2: DFQATT and SNEGSKA (reference sequence). The CDR3 here is CSASPLGGAEQYF. The CDR3 DNA sequence: TGCAGTGCTAGCCCCTTGGGGGGTGCCGAGCAGTACTTC.

This clonotype was seen many times. This chain links TRBV9 with TRBJ1-2; D gene uncertain. Deletions cut 1 base from V and 2 bases from J, with 9 bases between. The CDR3 consists of 14 residues. The germline CDR1 and CDR2 sequences are SGDLS and YYNGEE. As DNA, the CDR3 is TGTGCCAGCAGCGTAAGTGTAGAAAACTATGGCTACACCTTC. This sequence encodes CASSVSVENYGYTF.

The CDR3 DNA sequence: TGCAGTGCTAGAGATCCGGGGACCCAGTACTTC. Protein product: CSARDPGTQYF. The rearrangement uses TRBV20-1 and TRBJ2-5; no clear D. The germline CDR1 and CDR2 sequences are DFQATT and SNEGSKA (reference sequence). CDR3 length: 11 amino acids. With 0 bases removed from V and 7 bases from J, the gap between germline ends came to 6 bases.

Ten or more counts support this clonotype. The CDR3: CASSQEGTRSYNEQFF. The CDR3 nucleotides are TGCGCCAGCAGCCAAGAAGGGACTAGGTCCTACAATGAGCAGTTCTTC. V usage is TRBV4-1 and J usage is TRBJ2-1; 8 nucleotides align to TRBD2. This CDR3 is 16 amino acids long. The ends lost 0 bases at V and 1 base at J; junction bases unmatched: 2. Germline V CDR1 and CDR2: MGHRA, YSYEKL.

This clonotype has at least ten counts. Just one base apart from a much larger clone, this may be a read error. The chain employs TRBV11-2 and TRBJ2-7, with D perhaps matching TRBD2 (5 bases). This CDR3 spans 14 amino acids. From germline, CDR1 is SGHAT and CDR2 FQNNGV. V dropped 2 bases and J dropped 2 bases, with 10 bases sitting between them. CDR3 bases: TGTGCCAGCAGCTTACAGCGGACCGCCTACGAGCAGTACTTC. Residues: CASSLQRTAYEQYF.

The J gene is TRBJ2-3, the V gene TRBV6-6; 8 bases are shared with TRBD2. The CDR3 is made up of 15 amino acids. J gave up 1 base and V 6 bases, and 6 bases lay outside the gene matches. Per the germline V gene, CDR1 is MNHNY and CDR2 is SVGAGI (reference sequence). CDR3 DNA: TGTGCCAGCAGCACCGGGAGGGGCGGCACAGATACGCAGTATTTT. Protein sequence: CASSTGRGGTDTQYF.